Listed below are T cell receptor beta chains from one sample, sequenced in a study of blood T cell repertoires in COVID-19. Assay: immunoSEQ multiplex PCR; the TCRdb copy retains only in-frame clones and omits some. The data hold about 200,000 clones, with 82% observed a single time. The sequencing sample was made of peripheral blood. Receptor source: a woman in her thirties or forties with acute or convalescent COVID-19. Both conserved end residues are part of each CDR3.

>TRBV4-2
CASSQATQGTGTLGEGYTF
>TRBV7-6
CASSLRPGGNTEAFF
>TRBV6-1
CASSESAGAPGNTIYF
>TRBV10-3
CAISPGPGAPRGTEAFF
>TRBV7-3
CASSPGQGGVNEQFF
>TRBV6-5
CASSPSGDVDTQYF
>TRBV9
CASSVDLWERNGYTF
>TRBV5-8
CASSGPGLAGTHTSTDTQYF
>TRBV7-2
CASSLVSGTGGRRPQHF
>TRBV3-1/TRBV3-2
CASSQVGLTSSEQFF
>TRBV19
CASSIRVRAGTGSPLHF
>TRBV29-1
CSVDGLAGGRYQETQYF
>TRBV29-1
CSVGAGERTGELFF
>TRBV25-1
CASSEGGGYTDTQYF
>TRBV21-1
CASSPQGTGNYGYTF
>TRBV6-2/TRBV6-3
CASTPGLAGSEQYF
>TRBV27
CATSGGAVYGYTF